These 18 T cell receptor beta chains share one sample of origin, sequenced in a study of T cell responses to AZD1222 COVID-19 vaccine. The assay was immunoSEQ multiplex PCR, and TCRdb's table has in-frame clones only and misses some. The sample includes roughly 160,000 clones, 80% to 95% of them seen just once. The sample consisted of peripheral blood, taken on day 0 of AZD1222 vaccination. These receptors came from an adult in good health.

The V gene is TRBV5-4, the J gene TRBJ2-7; TRBD2 matches at 9 bases. The junction had 7 bases not matched to a gene; V was cut back by 3 bases and J by 3 bases. The V gene's germline CDR1 is SGHNT and CDR2 YYREEE (reference sequence). This CDR3 region has 15 residues. The CDR3 region has the DNA TGTGCCAGCAGCTCCTCAGCGGGAGGTTACTACGAGCAGTACTTC. Its translation is CASSSSAGGYYEQYF.

This clone has only a few counts. This chain uses TRBV5-1 with TRBJ1-6, with D unresolved. This CDR3 has 15 residues. V was pared by 0 bases and J by 8 bases, with 12 bases between. Germline loops: CDR1 SGHRS, CDR2 YFSETQ. CDR3 region: CASSLVAGVDSPLHF. The DNA for the CDR3 is TGCGCCAGCAGCTTGGTCGCCGGGGTCGATTCACCCCTCCACTTT. Together with reference TRBV5-1 and TRBJ1-6, the CDR3 gives the full variable domain: KAGVTQTPRYLIKTRGQQVTLSCSPISGHRSVSWYQQTPGQGLQFLFEYFSETQRNKGNFPGRFSGRQFSNSRSEMNVSTLELGDSALYLCASSLVAGVDSPLHFGNGTRLTVT.

V usage is TRBV11-2 and J usage is TRBJ2-3, with D perhaps matching TRBD2 (6 bases). The CDR3 is 16 amino acids. V was clipped by 1 base and J by 0 bases, with 11 bases between them. Germline assignment: CDR1 SGHAT and CDR2 FQNNGV. CDR3 in DNA: TGTGCCAGCAGCTTAGTCCCTAGCGCTAGCACAGATACGCAGTATTTT. It codes for CASSLVPSASTDTQYF.

The J gene is TRBJ2-1, the V gene TRBV11-3; D may be TRBD2 (5 bases). The germline V gene encodes CDR1 SGHNT and CDR2 YENEEA. The CDR3 length is 15 residues. Between the trimmed V and J ends, which lost 1 base and 6 bases, there was a span of 13 bases. The CDR3 sequence: CASSLGPMRANEQFF. The CDR3 DNA is TGTGCCAGCAGCTTAGGCCCAATGCGGGCCAATGAGCAGTTCTTC.

The gene calls are TRBV9 and TRBJ2-2, with 10 bases identical to TRBD2. The germline V gene has CDR1 SGDLS and CDR2 YYNGEE. The V segment lost 0 bases and the J segment 0 bases; nucleotides outside the gene matches: 8. The CDR3 consists of 19 residues. The CDR3 loop is CASSVGLAGGLANTGELFF. For the CDR3, the DNA is TGTGCCAGCAGCGTAGGACTAGCGGGCGGGTTGGCGAACACCGGGGAGCTGTTTTTT.

The chain employs TRBV18 and TRBJ2-5; D is unresolved. The CDR3 has 15 amino acids. Germline loops: CDR1 KGHSH, CDR2 LQKENI. The V and J ends lost 0 bases and 4 bases respectively, with 12 bases between them. The CDR3 bases are TGTGCCAGCTCACCACCAGCCAGGAGAGGAGAGACCCAGTACTTC. Protein sequence: CASSPPARRGETQYF. Together with reference TRBV18 and TRBJ2-5, the CDR3 gives the full variable domain: NAGVMQNPRHLVRRRGQEARLRCSPMKGHSHVYWYRQLPEEGLKFMVYLQKENIIDESGMPKERFSAEFPKEGPSILRIQQVVRGDSAAYFCASSPPARRGETQYFGPGTRLLVL.

CDR3 DNA sequence: TGTGCCAGCAGCTTACAGGGGTACGAGCAGTACTTC. Translated, it gives CASSLQGYEQYF. The V call is TRBV7-6, the J call TRBJ2-7; D might be TRBD1 (6 bases). Germline V gene lookup returns CDR1 SGHVS and CDR2 FNYEAQ. The CDR3 extends over 12 amino acids. Trimming took off 2 bases at V and 4 bases at J, with 6 bases between the two ends.

This chain connects TRBV6-6 to TRBJ1-2, with a possible D match to TRBD1 (6 bases). Trimming took 8 bases from V and 0 from J, leaving 10 bases between them. CDR3 length: 13 amino acids. The V gene's germline CDR1 is MNHNY and CDR2 SVGAGI (reference sequence). The CDR3 is CASERQANYGYTF. CDR3 bases: TGTGCCAGCGAAAGACAGGCTAACTATGGCTACACCTTC.

This rearrangement joins TRBV30 to TRBJ1-2, with D unresolved. CDR3 length: 12 amino acids. Germline CDR1 is GTSNPN and CDR2 is SVGIG (reference sequence). V lost 4 bases and J lost 4, with 10 bases in between. The CDR3 protein is CAWNAWGYGYTF. In DNA form, the CDR3 reads TGTGCCTGGAATGCGTGGGGCTATGGCTACACCTTC.

The chain has TRBV3-1 (or the pseudogene TRBV3-2) and TRBJ1-3; TRBD1 is a possible D gene (6 bases). The CDR3 has 13 residues. V gave up 4 bases and J gave up 10 bases, with 14 bases separating them. CDR1 LGHDT and CDR2 YNNKEL come from the germline V gene (reference sequence). CDR3 protein: CASSREHRATIYF. The CDR3 bases are TGTGCCAGCAGCCGAGAACACAGGGCGACCATATATTTT.

The rearrangement uses TRBV20-1 and TRBJ1-1, with 7 positions matching TRBD1. The junction had 4 bases not matched to a gene; V was cut back by 6 bases and J by 6 bases. The CDR3 sequence is 11 residues long. CDR1 is DFQATT and CDR2 is SNEGSKA in the germline V gene (reference sequence). The CDR3 reads CSAAQGAEAFF. The CDR3 DNA reads TGCAGTGCGGCCCAGGGGGCTGAAGCTTTCTTT.

The V gene is TRBV10-2, the J gene TRBJ2-7; 7 bases line up with TRBD2. CDR1 and CDR2 from the germline V gene are WSHSY and SAAADI. The ends lost 2 bases at V and 2 bases at J; junction bases unmatched: 6. The CDR3 spans 15 residues. The CDR3 loop is CASSEPSGVTYEQYF. The CDR3 DNA reads as TGCGCCAGCAGTGAGCCCAGCGGGGTGACCTACGAGCAGTACTTC.

Comments on this clone: The junction departs from germline at one end; a sequencing error may be responsible. The chain links TRBV29-1 to TRBJ1-3; D is unclear. This CDR3 is 11 amino acids long. The germline V gene has CDR1 SQVTM and CDR2 ANQGSEA. The chain's CDR3 is CSVVTGNTIYF. For the CDR3, the DNA is TGCAGTGTTGTCACCGGAAACACCATATATTTT. Together with reference TRBV29-1 and TRBJ1-3, the CDR3 gives the full variable domain: SAVISQKPSRDICQRGTSLTIQCQVDSQVTMMFWYRQQPGQSLTLIATANQGSEATYESGFVIDKFPISRPNLTFSTLTVSNMSPEDSSIYLCSVVTGNTIYFGEGSWLTVV.

V gene TRBV27 combines with J gene TRBJ1-3; no clear D gene. The CDR3 has 14 residues. CDR1 MNHEY and CDR2 SMNVEV come from the germline V gene (reference sequence). The ends were cut back, 3 bases at V and 0 bases at J, with 6 bases in the middle. CDR3: CASSFSSSGNTIYF. CDR3 in DNA: TGTGCCAGCAGTTTCTCCTCCTCTGGAAACACCATATATTTT.

The chain is built from TRBV7-6 and TRBJ2-3; 9 nucleotides match TRBD2. Per germline, CDR1 SGHVS and CDR2 FNYEAQ. The CDR3 sequence is 15 residues long. The V and J ends lost 1 base and 9 bases, in that order; junction bases with no gene match: 8. For the CDR3, the DNA is TGTGCCAGCAGCTTAGGAGCTAGCGGGGCCTCAACGCAGTATTTT. Amino acid sequence: CASSLGASGASTQYF.

V and J are TRBV6-5 and TRBJ1-2; tentatively, D is TRBD1 (5 bases). The V end was cut by 8 bases, the J end by 2 bases, with 18 bases between. CDR1 MNHEY and CDR2 SVGAGI come from the germline V gene. CDR3 length: 15 residues. The CDR3 reads CASGYQGTANYGYTF. In nucleotides, the CDR3 is TGTGCCAGCGGATACCAAGGGACGGCCAACTATGGCTACACCTTC.

The rearrangement links TRBV5-4 to TRBJ2-1; 13 bases line up with TRBD2. Germline V gives CDR1 SGHNT, CDR2 YYREEE (reference sequence). The CDR3 has 17 residues. The J segment lost 7 bases and the V segment lost 1 base, leaving 8 bases of the junction unmatched. The chain's CDR3 is CASSLTKLAGGPNEQFF. CDR3 DNA sequence: TGTGCCAGCAGCTTGACTAAACTAGCGGGAGGGCCTAATGAGCAGTTCTTC. The complete variable domain, with remaining parts taken from reference TRBV5-4 and TRBJ2-1, reads ETGVTQSPTHLIKTRGQQVTLRCSSQSGHNTVSWYQQALGQGPQFIFQYYREEENGRGNFPPRFSGLQFPNYSSELNVNALELDDSALYLCASSLTKLAGGPNEQFFGPGTRLTVL.

There are a few counts of this clone. The same CDR3 also results from other DNA sequences found in this sample. The chain carries TRBV4-1 and TRBJ1-1; TRBD1 agrees at 7 bases. The germline V gene has CDR1 MGHRA and CDR2 YSYEKL. The CDR3 has 13 residues. Trimming removed 0 bases from V and 8 bases from J; junction bases left unmatched: 3. DNA of the CDR3: TGCGCCAGCAGCCAAGAGCGGACAGGCGAAGCTTTCTTT. Translating it yields CASSQERTGEAFF.